This T cell receptor beta chain was recovered during a study of graft-versus-host responses after intestinal transplantation. In regard to this clone: Its antigen is unknown.

CDR1 and CDR2 (germline): SGDLS, YYNGEE. V was shortened by 0 bases and J by 0 bases, with 9 bases between the two germline ends. This CDR3 is 15 amino acids long. Here immunoSEQ multiplex PCR was the method, and the copy in TCRdb shows in-frame clones only, minus some. The sample holds approximately 75,000 clones; about 90% are singletons and the top ten take roughly 3.9%. This chain joins TRBV9 and TRBJ1-2, with D possibly being TRBD1 (5 bases). The source was unstimulated CD8+ T cells sorted from spleen or lymph node cells, collected before transplant. The sequence derives from a human donor who was the organ donor for an intestinal transplant. DNA for the CDR3: TGTGCCAGCAGCGTAGTTCCAGGGTCTAACTATGGCTACACCTTC. Translated, it gives CASSVVPGSNYGYTF. The full variable domain, in which reference TRBV9 and TRBJ1-2 provide the parts outside the CDR3, is DSGVTQTPKHLITATGQRVTLRCSPRSGDLSVYWYQQSLDQGLQFLIQYYNGEERAKGNILERFSAQQFPDLHSELNLSSLELGDSALYFCASSVVPGSNYGYTFGSGTRLTVV.